Below, 26 T cell receptor beta chains from the same sample are listed, as sequenced in a study of blood T cell repertoires in COVID-19. The data were produced by immunoSEQ multiplex PCR, yet TCRdb's version contains in-frame clones alone and is incomplete. The sample has 250,000 to 350,000 clones; around 87% are singletons. The specimen was PBMCs or T cells enriched from blood (not recorded which). The receptor source for this set is a young woman who had recovered from COVID-19.

The J gene is TRBJ2-2, the V gene TRBV13; 9 nucleotides align to TRBD1. Germline CDR1 and CDR2: PRHDT and FYEKMQ (reference sequence). V dropped 5 bases and J dropped 5; count of bases not matched to a gene: 9. The CDR3 has 16 residues. CDR3 amino acids: CASSPGQGGYTGELFF. The CDR3 coding sequence is TGTGCCAGCAGCCCGGGACAGGGCGGGTATACCGGGGAGCTGTTTTTT.

The chain uses TRBV7-9 and TRBJ1-1; D remains ambiguous. The germline V and J ends were trimmed by 5 bases and 0 bases, with 16 bases remaining between them. Germline assignment: CDR1 SEHNR and CDR2 FQNEAQ (reference sequence). The CDR3 extends over 16 amino acids. Here the CDR3 reads CASSLVAGRLNTEAFF. CDR3 in DNA: TGTGCCAGCAGCCTCGTCGCGGGTAGATTGAACACTGAAGCTTTCTTT.

This clone was recorded only once. The gene calls are TRBV9 and TRBJ2-1; possibly TRBD2 for D (6 bases). Germline V gives CDR1 SGDLS, CDR2 YYNGEE. The CDR3 totals 14 residues. V lost 5 bases and J 8 bases, leaving 17 bases between the germline ends. The CDR3 nucleotides are TGTGCCAGCAGTAGCTCGGGGGTTTTGGATGAGCAGTTCTTC. The encoded protein is CASSSSGVLDEQFF.

The gene calls are TRBV27 and TRBJ1-2; no clear D gene. Germline CDR1 is MNHEY and CDR2 is SMNVEV (reference sequence). The CDR3 length is 13 residues. The ends were cut back, 6 bases at V and 3 bases at J, with 11 bases in the middle. The CDR3 nucleotides read TGTGCCAGCAGGTCCTATCGCGACTATGGCTACACCTTC. It encodes CASRSYRDYGYTF.

The rearrangement links TRBV7-8 to TRBJ2-7; 7 bases are a match to TRBD1. Germline lookup yields CDR1 SGHVS and CDR2 FQNEAQ. With V trimmed by 5 bases and J by 3 bases, 4 bases remained unmatched. The CDR3 totals 13 residues. CDR3: CASSTDRDYEQYF. CDR3 nucleotides: TGTGCCAGCAGCACTGACAGGGACTACGAGCAGTACTTC.

The chain is built from TRBV19 and TRBJ1-1; TRBD1 matches at 9 bases. CDR1 is LNHDA, CDR2 SQIVND, per germline (reference sequence). The ends lost 5 bases at V and 1 base at J; junction bases unmatched: 8. The CDR3 runs 16 residues. The CDR3 DNA reads TGTGCCAGTAGTGACGTTCTGGGACAGGGGAACACTGAAGCTTTCTTT. It translates to CASSDVLGQGNTEAFF.

V gene TRBV10-1 combines with J gene TRBJ2-3; D may be TRBD1 (7 bases). V lost 4 bases and J 4 bases, leaving 9 bases between the germline ends. The CDR3 totals 13 residues. Germline V gene data show CDR1 as WNHNN and CDR2 as SYGVQD (reference sequence). The CDR3 DNA sequence: TGCGCCAGCAGTGCAGGGGGGCCAGATACGCAGTATTTT. As protein: CASSAGGPDTQYF.

The chain has TRBV30 and TRBJ1-5; 10 nucleotides match TRBD1. The J segment lost 2 bases and the V segment lost 0 bases, leaving 1 base of the junction unmatched. The V gene's germline CDR1 is GTSNPN and CDR2 SVGIG (reference sequence). The CDR3 is made up of 15 amino acids. CDR3 sequence (DNA): TGTGCCTGGAGTGTAGGGACAGGGGGCAATCAGCCCCAGCATTTT. The encoded protein is CAWSVGTGGNQPQHF.

The chain employs TRBV10-3 and TRBJ2-7, with D perhaps TRBD1 (5 bases). From germline, CDR1 is ENHRY and CDR2 SYGVKD. V was shortened by 11 bases and J by 7 bases, with 21 bases between the two germline ends. The CDR3 is 13 residues long. The CDR3 here is CAAGGTGQGEQYF. In DNA form, the CDR3 reads TGTGCCGCCGGCGGAACAGGCCAGGGAGAGCAGTACTTC.

V is TRBV5-6 and J is TRBJ2-1, with a weak D call TRBD2 (6 bases). Trimming left V 4 bases short and J 4 bases short, with 15 bases between. CDR3 length: 15 amino acids. The germline V gene has CDR1 SGHDT and CDR2 YYEEEE. The DNA of the CDR3 is TGTGCCAGCAGCCGCAGTGGCGGGGATTACAATGAGCAGTTCTTC. This translates into CASSRSGGDYNEQFF.

The chain employs TRBV5-1 and TRBJ2-1, with 10 bases aligning to TRBD2. This CDR3 comprises 18 residues. J was trimmed by 2 bases and V by 0 bases; bases with no gene match: 8. Germline V gives CDR1 SGHRS, CDR2 YFSETQ. For the CDR3, the DNA is TGCGCCAGCAGCTTGGAGCCTAGCGGGGGCCTTACCTACAATGAGCAGTTCTTC. It encodes CASSLEPSGGLTYNEQFF. Together with reference TRBV5-1 and TRBJ2-1, the CDR3 gives the full variable domain: KAGVTQTPRYLIKTRGQQVTLSCSPISGHRSVSWYQQTPGQGLQFLFEYFSETQRNKGNFPGRFSGRQFSNSRSEMNVSTLELGDSALYLCASSLEPSGGLTYNEQFFGPGTRLTVL.

The chain links TRBV7-9 to TRBJ2-3, with a weak D call TRBD1 (5 bases). V was trimmed by 1 base and J by 2 bases, leaving 10 bases between them. Germline lookup yields CDR1 SEHNR and CDR2 FQNEAQ (reference sequence). The CDR3 covers 15 residues. The CDR3 spells CASSLDLGPTDTQYF. The CDR3 nucleotides are TGTGCCAGCAGCTTAGATTTGGGGCCCACAGATACGCAGTATTTT. Full variable domain (rest looked up from reference TRBV7-9 and TRBJ2-3): DTGVSQNPRHKITKRGQNVTFRCDPISEHNRLYWYRQTLGQGPEFLTYFQNEAQLEKSRLLSDRFSAERPKGSFSTLEIQRTEQGDSAMYLCASSLDLGPTDTQYFGPGTRLTVL.

The chain recombines TRBV7-8 with TRBJ1-5; no firm D call. This CDR3 spans 15 amino acids. The germline V and J ends were trimmed by 2 bases and 1 base, with 9 bases remaining between them. Looked up from germline, CDR1 is SGHVS and CDR2 is FQNEAQ. The CDR3 DNA reads TGTGCCAGCAGCTTACGGGGTGGAAGCAATCAGCCCCAGCATTTT. This sequence encodes CASSLRGGSNQPQHF.

This clone showed up just once. The limits of the CDR3 on the DNA are not certain, so only TCRdb's listed CDR3 is given. This chain uses TRBV7-5 with TRBJ1-1; the DNA was not compared with TRBD1, the D call given in the table. TRBV7-5 is a pseudogene segment. The CDR3 is made up of 16 amino acids, end residues included. CDR3 residues: CARSFGTGTSNTEAFF.

Notes on this clone: The identical CDR3 is also encoded by other nucleotide sequences in the sample. The V gene is TRBV28, the J gene TRBJ1-4, with TRBD1 matching over 9 bases. The junction had 7 bases not matched to a gene; V was cut back by 6 bases and J by 8 bases. This CDR3 spans 14 amino acids. The germline V gene has CDR1 MDHEN and CDR2 SYDVKM. DNA of the CDR3: TGTGCCAGCAGCCTAGACAGGGGGGGAGAAAAACTGTTTTTT. This encodes CASSLDRGGEKLFF.

This clone was counted a few times. J is TRBJ1-1 and V is TRBV10-3; 9 positions agree with TRBD1. The V segment lost 10 bases and the J segment 4 bases; nucleotides outside the gene matches: 7. The CDR3 sequence is 13 residues long. Germline loops: CDR1 ENHRY, CDR2 SYGVKD. The CDR3 DNA sequence: TGTGCCACCGTAGGACAGGGGACCACTGAAGCTTTCTTT. Translation gives CATVGQGTTEAFF.

V and J are TRBV6-4 and TRBJ2-1, with D maybe TRBD2 (6 bases). The CDR3 sequence is 14 residues long. Germline lookup yields CDR1 MRHNA and CDR2 SNTAGT. Trimming pared 3 bases from V and 10 bases from J, leaving 16 bases between. The CDR3 nucleotides are TGTGCCAGCAGTGAGATGTGGACTAATCCAGAGCAGTTCTTC. Translating it yields CASSEMWTNPEQFF.

The rearrangement uses TRBV19 and TRBJ2-1, with a weak D call TRBD2 (6 bases). Germline CDR1 reads LNHDA; CDR2 reads SQIVND (reference sequence). The CDR3 sequence is 13 residues long. Between the trimmed V and J ends, which lost 6 bases and 9 bases, there was a span of 15 bases. The CDR3 DNA reads TGTGCCAGTAGGATTGGGACTCCGGGTGAGCAGTTCTTC. Amino acids: CASRIGTPGEQFF.

This clone was seen only once. The rearrangement joins TRBV3-1 (or the pseudogene TRBV3-2) to TRBJ1-1; 10 bases map to TRBD1. Germline assignment: CDR1 LGHDT and CDR2 YNNKEL (reference sequence). The CDR3 consists of 14 residues. The junction had 0 bases not matched to a gene; V was cut back by 1 base and J by 4 bases. CDR3 nucleotides: TGTGCCAGCAGCCAAGGGACAGGGGGCACTGAAGCTTTCTTT. Protein: CASSQGTGGTEAFF.

CDR3 in amino acids: CASSQGRGGTEAFF. CDR3 nucleotides: TGCGCCAGCAGCCAAGGGCGGGGTGGCACTGAAGCTTTCTTT. This chain uses TRBV4-1 with TRBJ1-1; D not resolved. Germline values: CDR1 MGHRA, CDR2 YSYEKL. V gave up 1 base and J gave up 4 bases, with 10 bases separating them. The CDR3 consists of 14 residues.

The chain employs TRBV25-1 and TRBJ2-1; D gene ambiguous. Germline CDR1 and CDR2: MGHDK and SYGVNS. The V and J ends lost 1 base and 6 bases respectively, with 7 bases between them. The CDR3 consists of 13 residues. The CDR3 protein is CASSESVRNEQFF. CDR3 sequence (DNA): TGTGCCAGCAGTGAATCGGTCCGCAATGAGCAGTTCTTC.

The chain uses TRBV5-1 and TRBJ1-4; 8 bases are shared with TRBD1. The CDR3 has 14 residues. Germline-derived CDR1 and CDR2 are SGHRS and YFSETQ. V was pared by 5 bases and J by 0 bases, with 0 bases of the junction left unmatched. The CDR3: CASRGQATNEKLFF. The CDR3 bases are TGCGCCAGCAGGGGACAGGCAACTAATGAAAAACTGTTTTTT. Using reference TRBV5-1 and TRBJ1-4 for the parts outside the CDR3, the full variable domain is KAGVTQTPRYLIKTRGQQVTLSCSPISGHRSVSWYQQTPGQGLQFLFEYFSETQRNKGNFPGRFSGRQFSNSRSEMNVSTLELGDSALYLCASRGQATNEKLFFGSGTQLSVL.

This rearrangement joins TRBV4-1 to TRBJ1-1, with D possibly TRBD1 on 5 matching bases. V lost 1 base and J lost 0, with 9 bases in between. Germline V gene sequence: CDR1 MGHRA, CDR2 YSYEKL. The CDR3 runs 15 residues. The DNA for the CDR3 is TGCGCCAGCAGCCAAGTCCGGACACTGAACACTGAAGCTTTCTTT. It codes for CASSQVRTLNTEAFF.

The chain uses TRBV27 and TRBJ2-6; D ambiguous. The germline V gene has CDR1 MNHEY and CDR2 SMNVEV (reference sequence). The germline V and J ends were trimmed by 5 bases and 0 bases, with 5 bases remaining between them. The CDR3 is 14 amino acids. The CDR3 spells CASSPSSGANVLTF. The CDR3 DNA reads as TGTGCCAGCAGTCCCAGCTCTGGGGCCAACGTCCTGACTTTC.

This clone was observed a single time. This chain links TRBV27 with TRBJ1-2; a possible D gene is TRBD1 (6 bases). This CDR3 comprises 16 residues. CDR1 and CDR2 (germline): MNHEY, SMNVEV (reference sequence). The V end lost 6 bases, the J end lost 1 base, and 18 bases lay between the germline ends. CDR3 sequence: CASRTLQGPLNYGYTF. The CDR3 bases are TGTGCCAGCAGAACCCTACAGGGCCCCCTTAACTATGGCTACACCTTC.

In this sample, this clone turned up once. V is TRBV6-2 or TRBV6-3 and J is TRBJ2-1; 11 positions agree with TRBD2. This CDR3 spans 13 amino acids. CDR1 is MNHEY and CDR2 is SVGEGT in the germline V gene. The ends lost 4 bases at V and 10 bases at J; junction bases unmatched: 3. For the CDR3, the DNA is TGTGCCAGCAGTTGGGGACTAGCGGTCGAGCAGTTCTTC. This gives the protein CASSWGLAVEQFF.